These T cell receptor beta chains were read from a single sample in a study of T cell repertoires in cytomegalovirus infection. TCRdb independently ran MiXCR on the reads; one entry per CDR3 protein. The profile shows about 900,000 distinct CDR3 sequences, approximately 32% of them singletons. These TCRs' antigens remain unknown. The sample in question was cultured CD8+ T cells from PBMCs, obtained from culture after CMV antigen stimulation. The receptors derive from a human donor in good health (CMV status not recorded). Some clones in this sample may be carry-over from other donors' samples. Both conserved end residues are part of each CDR3. The D gene is left open where the match is weak. Part of the rows lack a size; the others show once, few, many or a class for expanded clones.

CDR3 protein: CASSLVWEANTGELFF
CDR3 DNA: TGTGCCAGCAGCTTAGTATGGGAGGCGAACACCGGGGAGCTGTTTTTT
D gene: .
V gene: TRBV7-8
J gene: TRBJ2-2
clone size: few

CDR3 protein: CASRSRGEQFF
CDR3 DNA: TGTGCCAGTAGATCTAGGGGCGAGCAGTTCTTC
D gene: .
V gene: TRBV19
J gene: TRBJ2-1
clone size: .

CDR3 protein: CASFGGGETQYF
CDR3 DNA: TGTGCCAGCTTCGGGGGAGGTGAGACCCAGTACTTC
D gene: .
V gene: TRBV6-6
J gene: TRBJ2-5
clone size: few

CDR3 protein: CASSHSPERGFMDGYTF
CDR3 DNA: TGCGCCAGCAGCCACTCACCCGAGAGGGGCTTCATGGATGGCTACACCTTC
D gene: .
V gene: TRBV4-1
J gene: TRBJ1-2
clone size: .

CDR3 protein: CASTVGRVWGYTF
CDR3 DNA: TGTGCCAGTACTGTGGGGAGGGTTTGGGGCTACACCTTC
D gene: .
V gene: TRBV19
J gene: TRBJ1-2
clone size: once

CDR3 protein: CASSTTSFLDRYGYTF
CDR3 DNA: TGTGCCAGCAGCACCACATCCTTTCTGGATCGCTATGGCTACACCTTC
D gene: .
V gene: TRBV27
J gene: TRBJ1-2
clone size: .

CDR3 protein: CASSTTGLAWGEQYF
CDR3 DNA: TGTGCCAGCAGTACTACGGGACTAGCATGGGGCGAGCAGTACTTC
D gene: TRBD2
V gene: TRBV6-1
J gene: TRBJ2-7
clone size: few

CDR3 protein: CASSLAGEPYEQYF
CDR3 DNA: TGCGCCAGCAGCTTAGCGGGGGAGCCCTACGAGCAGTACTTC
D gene: TRBD2
V gene: TRBV5-1
J gene: TRBJ2-7
clone size: few

CDR3 protein: CSAIEIRDRDYGYTF
CDR3 DNA: TGCAGTGCTATCGAGATCCGGGACAGGGACTATGGCTACACCTTC
D gene: TRBD1
V gene: TRBV20-1
J gene: TRBJ1-2
clone size: .

CDR3 protein: CASSYAVNIQYF
CDR3 DNA: TGTGCCAGCAGTTACGCAGTGAACATTCAGTACTTC
D gene: .
V gene: TRBV6-2/TRBV6-3
J gene: TRBJ2-4
clone size: .

CDR3 protein: CATSRDDPRGSGDYNEQFF
CDR3 DNA: TGTGCCACCAGCAGAGATGACCCCCGGGGTAGCGGAGACTACAATGAGCAGTTCTTC
D gene: .
V gene: TRBV15
J gene: TRBJ2-1
clone size: .